Below are 2 T cell receptor beta chains sequenced from a single sample in a study of blood T cell repertoires in COVID-19. Clones were read by immunoSEQ multiplex PCR, and TCRdb kept only the in-frame ones, dropping some. Found here are around 35,000 clones, 85% of them singletons; the top ten hold approximately 7%. Material: peripheral blood. The receptors originated from a human donor in a cohort sampled during active COVID-19.

This rearrangement joins TRBV7-8 to TRBJ1-3, with 9 positions matching TRBD1. The CDR3 sequence is 15 residues long. Germline CDR1 reads SGHVS; CDR2 reads FQNEAQ. V shed 5 bases and J 2 bases; nucleotides not matched to a gene: 4. The CDR3 loop is CASSQHRGPGNTIYF. The CDR3 bases are TGTGCCAGCAGCCAACACAGGGGGCCTGGAAACACCATATATTTT.

V gene TRBV6-5 combines with J gene TRBJ2-7; 11 bases align to TRBD2. The V segment lost 8 bases and the J segment 2 bases; nucleotides outside the gene matches: 8. The CDR3 contains 15 residues. Germline V gene lookup returns CDR1 MNHEY and CDR2 SVGAGI. The CDR3 protein is CASVPTSGATYEQYF. CDR3 bases: TGTGCCAGCGTCCCGACTAGCGGGGCCACCTACGAGCAGTACTTC.